This T cell receptor beta chain was retrieved from a study of T cell responses to AZD1222 COVID-19 vaccine. Findings of the study overall: In the spike-specific TCR repertoire, nearly half reportedly target unmutated variant regions. Clonal diversity may have been underestimated in mostly white British donors. Baseline seropositivity characterized only six AZD1222 recipients.

Sequencing was performed with immunoSEQ multiplex PCR; in TCRdb, only in-frame clones are kept and a portion is missing. The top ten clones hold 15% of a sample with fewer than 120,000 clones, over 85% of them seen once. This CDR3 is 13 amino acids long. The V and J ends lost 6 bases and 4 bases respectively, with 12 bases between them. A word on this clone: No antigen is known for it.

V and J are TRBV12-3 or TRBV12-4 and TRBJ2-5; a possible D gene is TRBD2 (7 bases). Sequenced here: peripheral blood, sampled 28 days after the second AZD1222 dose. This receptor was taken from an adult who received the AZD1222 COVID-19 vaccine. CDR3 protein: CASRRGGGETQYF. In DNA, the CDR3 is TGTGCCAGCAGGCGGGGAGGGGGAGAGACCCAGTACTTC.